This T cell receptor (beta chain) was recovered during a study of T cells in Graves' hyperthyroidism and ophthalmopathy. The length of the CDR3 is 16 residues. V was clipped by 0 bases and J by 4 bases; unmatched bases: 6. CDR1 SGHTS and CDR2 YDEGEE come from the germline V gene. Researchers took RNA transcripts and amplified the TCR beta CDR3 regions from them. Carried out on the TCR CDR3, a first-round RT-PCR used the HTBI primer set. TCRdb used MiXCR to reprocess the multiplex PCR reads, holding one entry per CDR3 protein. The sample carries about 320,000 distinct CDR3 sequences, around 16% recorded once.

What was sequenced was blood. The sequence was collected from a man under 40 with Graves' hyperthyroidism. The chain joins TRBV5-8 to TRBJ2-3; the match to TRBD2 covers 9 bases. CDR3 amino acids: CASSLAMREGPDTQYF. DNA for the CDR3: TGTGCCAGCAGCTTGGCCATGCGGGAGGGCCCAGATACGCAGTATTTT.